This record covers a single T cell receptor (beta chain). Its antigen remains unknown. This sample was taken from a study of radiation and T cells in renal cell carcinoma. General observations from the study: Baseline intratumoral clonotype presence is unknown without pretreatment biopsies. In blood, top tumor clones expanded by 2 weeks, shrinking by 4.

V dropped 8 bases and J dropped 2 bases, with 15 bases sitting between them. Looked up from germline, CDR1 is GTSNPN and CDR2 is SVGIG (reference sequence). CDR3 length: 13 amino acids. Sequencing was performed with immunoSEQ multiplex PCR; in TCRdb, only in-frame clones are kept and a portion is missing. The sample lists roughly 100,000 clones; 70% to 85% were seen once. Time point given: blood 4 weeks post-SBRT, at nephrectomy. Treatment meaning: 15 Gy SBRT to primary tumor, nephrectomy 4 weeks later. Nephrectomy followed 15 Gy stereotactic body radiation by 4 weeks. After SBRT, blood was collected at 2 and 4 weeks, plus baseline.

This clonotype was sampled from a man between 60 and 75 years old with renal cell carcinoma. The sequencing used blood, collected from a patient whose treatment included radiotherapy and nephrectomy. V and J are TRBV30 and TRBJ2-5, with D possibly matching TRBD2 (7 bases). CDR3 region: CARGGGSQETQYF. The CDR3 bases are TGTGCCCGAGGGGGGGGCTCACAAGAGACCCAGTACTTC. Supplemented by reference TRBV30 and TRBJ2-5, the full variable domain reads SQTIHQWPATLVQPVGSPLSLECTVEGTSNPNLYWYRQAAGRGLQLLFYSVGIGQISSEVPQNLSASRPQDRQFILSSKKLLLSDSGFYLCARGGGSQETQYFGPGTRLLVL.